These T cell receptor beta chains were read from a single sample in a study of graft-versus-host responses after intestinal transplantation. The method was immunoSEQ multiplex PCR; TCRdb's version includes in-frame clones alone and lacks a portion of them. The table has tens of thousands of clones, around 91% seen once. The sequenced sample was PBMCs, obtained almost 120 days after intestinal transplantation. The receptors originated from a human patient who received an intestinal transplant, so some T cells may come from the graft donor. CDR3s include the opening cysteine and the closing phenylalanine or tryptophan. The D gene is left open where the match is weak. A clone size is listed for some rows: how often the clone was seen (once, few, many), or a class if it is expanded.

DNA: TGTGCCAGCAGCGCGCCGGGCTCCTACGAGCAGTACTTC
CDR3: CASSAPGSYEQYF
length: 13
size: NA
V: TRBV7-9
J: TRBJ2-7
D: NA

DNA: TGTGCCAGCAGCTTAACGAGTAGGAGCGGGAGGCTAGATACGCAGTATTTT
CDR3: CASSLTSRSGRLDTQYF
length: 17
size: NA
V: TRBV11-3
J: TRBJ2-3
D: TRBD2

DNA: TGTGCCAGCAGCTTCGAGGGGTTGAACACTGAAGCTTTCTTT
CDR3: CASSFEGLNTEAFF
length: 14
size: NA
V: TRBV5-6
J: TRBJ1-1
D: NA

DNA: TGTGCCAGCAGCCAAGGACTGATTCCCACGGAGTTCTTC
CDR3: CASSQGLIPTEFF
length: 13
size: NA
V: TRBV14
J: TRBJ2-1
D: NA

DNA: TGCGCCAGCAGCCAAGGGCTAGCTCCCACCGGGGAGCTGTTTTTT
CDR3: CASSQGLAPTGELFF
length: 15
size: NA
V: TRBV4-1
J: TRBJ2-2
D: NA

DNA: TGTGCCAGCAGCTTAGCTCCCGGGACAGGGAGGGAGACCCAGTACTTC
CDR3: CASSLAPGTGRETQYF
length: 16
size: NA
V: TRBV7-9
J: TRBJ2-5
D: TRBD1

DNA: TGTGCCAGTAGTATAGCTAGCGGGGGGACCTTGGGATCCTACGAGCAGTACTTC
CDR3: CASSIASGGTLGSYEQYF
length: 18
size: NA
V: TRBV19
J: TRBJ2-7
D: TRBD2

DNA: TGTGCCAGCAGAATCGACCGTTGGCTGGGAGCTTTCTTT
CDR3: CASRIDRWLGAFF
length: 13
size: NA
V: TRBV27
J: TRBJ1-1
D: NA

DNA: TGTGCCAGCAGAAGCTACAATGAGCAGTTCTTC
CDR3: CASRSYNEQFF
length: 11
size: NA
V: TRBV6-1
J: TRBJ2-1
D: NA

DNA: TGTGCCAGCAGCTTAGATGGACAGCCTAGTGAGACCCAGTACTTC
CDR3: CASSLDGQPSETQYF
length: 15
size: NA
V: TRBV11-3
J: TRBJ2-5
D: NA

DNA: TGCGCCAGCAGCCAGGCCGCTGGGGGAGAGAATTCACCCCTCCACTTT
CDR3: CASSQAAGGENSPLHF
length: 16
size: NA
V: TRBV4-1
J: TRBJ1-6
D: NA

DNA: TGTGCCAGCAGTGCCTTACAAGGGAATCAGCCCCAGCATTTT
CDR3: CASSALQGNQPQHF
length: 14
size: NA
V: TRBV6-1
J: TRBJ1-5
D: NA

DNA: TGTGCCAGCAGCTTAGACAGGGGCACAGATACGCAGTATTTT
CDR3: CASSLDRGTDTQYF
length: 14
size: once
V: TRBV7-3
J: TRBJ2-3
D: TRBD1

DNA: TGTGCCAGCGCATGGTTGGGCTACGAGCAGTACTTC
CDR3: CASAWLGYEQYF
length: 12
size: NA
V: TRBV6-1
J: TRBJ2-7
D: NA

DNA: TGTGCCAGCAGCGCCCGGTATGGGGTACCAACTAATGAAAAACTGTTTTTT
CDR3: CASSARYGVPTNEKLFF
length: 17
size: NA
V: TRBV9
J: TRBJ1-4
D: NA

DNA: TGTGCCAGCAGCTTGACTAGCGACGAGCAGTACTTC
CDR3: CASSLTSDEQYF
length: 12
size: NA
V: TRBV7-2
J: TRBJ2-7
D: TRBD2

DNA: TGCGCCAGCAGCAGCGGGACAGGGGGCTGGAAACTGTTTTTT
CDR3: CASSSGTGGWKLFF
length: 14
size: NA
V: TRBV5-1
J: TRBJ1-4
D: TRBD1

DNA: TGTGCCAGCAGCTTGTGGGGAACTGGCAATCAGCCCCAGCATTTT
CDR3: CASSLWGTGNQPQHF
length: 15
size: NA
V: TRBV11-2
J: TRBJ1-5
D: NA

DNA: TGTGCCAGCACCAGACAGGAAGCTTTCTTT
CDR3: CASTRQEAFF
length: 10
size: NA
V: TRBV6-1
J: TRBJ1-1
D: NA

DNA: TGTGCCAGCAGTTTAGGGGGTGCTTATGGCTACACCTTC
CDR3: CASSLGGAYGYTF
length: 13
size: NA
V: TRBV28
J: TRBJ1-2
D: NA

DNA: TGTGCCAGCTCAGGACAGATGAACACCGGGGAGCTGTTTTTT
CDR3: CASSGQMNTGELFF
length: 14
size: NA
V: TRBV18
J: TRBJ2-2
D: NA

DNA: TGCAGCGTTTGGGACGGTGGGAGTGAAAAACTGTTTTTT
CDR3: CSVWDGGSEKLFF
length: 13
size: NA
V: TRBV29-1
J: TRBJ1-4
D: NA

DNA: TGCGCCAGCAGCTTCTATGCTAGTGGAGGGAGGTCTGAAGCTTTCTTT
CDR3: CASSFYASGGRSEAFF
length: 16
size: NA
V: TRBV5-1
J: TRBJ1-1
D: NA

DNA: TGCGCCAGCAGACAGGGTTTTATGAACACTGAAGCTTTCTTT
CDR3: CASRQGFMNTEAFF
length: 14
size: NA
V: TRBV4-1
J: TRBJ1-1
D: NA

DNA: TGTGCCAGCAGCTTGGGGCTTTACAATGAGCAGTTCTTC
CDR3: CASSLGLYNEQFF
length: 13
size: NA
V: TRBV11-3
J: TRBJ2-1
D: NA

DNA: TGTGCCAGCAGCCTGGGGGGGCATGAAAAACTGTTTTTT
CDR3: CASSLGGHEKLFF
length: 13
size: NA
V: TRBV7-8
J: TRBJ1-4
D: NA

DNA: TGCGCCAGCAGCCACCCCTGGGGACAGAATGAAAAACTGTTTTTT
CDR3: CASSHPWGQNEKLFF
length: 15
size: NA
V: TRBV4-1
J: TRBJ1-4
D: TRBD1

DNA: TGCGCCAGCAGCCAGGGTGAGCGGCCCGCGGAGACCCAGTACTTC
CDR3: CASSQGERPAETQYF
length: 15
size: NA
V: TRBV4-1
J: TRBJ2-5
D: NA

DNA: TGTGCCAGCAGCCACCGGTCCCGCTCTGGAAACACCATATATTTT
CDR3: CASSHRSRSGNTIYF
length: 15
size: NA
V: TRBV7-6
J: TRBJ1-3
D: NA

DNA: TGTGCCAGTAGTATCCTGGATGGGGGTCGAGGTTCACCCCTCCACTTT
CDR3: CASSILDGGRGSPLHF
length: 16
size: NA
V: TRBV19
J: TRBJ1-6
D: NA

DNA: TGTGCCAGCAGCTTATCCCCGGGACTAGCGGGGGGATCAGATACGCAGTATTTT
CDR3: CASSLSPGLAGGSDTQYF
length: 18
size: NA
V: TRBV7-9
J: TRBJ2-3
D: TRBD2

DNA: TGTGCCAGCGGCCAGGAGGGTGAGCAGTTCTTC
CDR3: CASGQEGEQFF
length: 11
size: NA
V: TRBV19
J: TRBJ2-1
D: NA

DNA: TGTGCCAGCAGTGCCCACAGAGGTATTAATGAAAAACTGTTTTTT
CDR3: CASSAHRGINEKLFF
length: 15
size: NA
V: TRBV25-1
J: TRBJ1-4
D: NA

DNA: TGTGCCAGTAGTCTTCTGACTAGCGGGAGCTACAATGAGCAGTTCTTC
CDR3: CASSLLTSGSYNEQFF
length: 16
size: NA
V: TRBV19
J: TRBJ2-1
D: TRBD2

DNA: TGCAGTGCTTACGCGGGGGGGCAGTTCTTC
CDR3: CSAYAGGQFF
length: 10
size: NA
V: TRBV20-1
J: TRBJ2-1
D: TRBD2

DNA: TGTGCCTGGGACCGGGACACCTACAATGAGCAGTTCTTC
CDR3: CAWDRDTYNEQFF
length: 13
size: NA
V: TRBV30
J: TRBJ2-1
D: NA

DNA: TGTGCCAGCAGTTACTCCGGGACAGGGATAAAAAATGAGCAGTTCTTC
CDR3: CASSYSGTGIKNEQFF
length: 16
size: NA
V: TRBV6-5
J: TRBJ2-1
D: TRBD1

DNA: TGCGCCAGCAGCCTGGGGCTTGCAACTAATGAAAAACTGTTTTTT
CDR3: CASSLGLATNEKLFF
length: 15
size: NA
V: TRBV4-1
J: TRBJ1-4
D: NA

DNA: TGCGCCAGCAGCTGGGGTCGAGGGGAGAATTCACCCCTCCACTTT
CDR3: CASSWGRGENSPLHF
length: 15
size: NA
V: TRBV5-1
J: TRBJ1-6
D: NA

DNA: TGTGCCAGCAGCTTTACGGGAGGGTCGAATGAGCAGTTCTTC
CDR3: CASSFTGGSNEQFF
length: 14
size: NA
V: TRBV7-3
J: TRBJ2-1
D: TRBD2

DNA: TGTGCCAGCAGCTTAGAGGTTAGCGGGGGGCCCCGGCAAAACATTCAGTACTTC
CDR3: CASSLEVSGGPRQNIQYF
length: 18
size: NA
V: TRBV7-7
J: TRBJ2-4
D: TRBD2

DNA: TGTGCCAGCAGCCGAGACAGTTGGCAGTACTTC
CDR3: CASSRDSWQYF
length: 11
size: NA
V: TRBV9
J: TRBJ2-7
D: NA

DNA: TGTGCCAGCAGCCCGGGTATCGGCTCTGGAAACACCATATATTTT
CDR3: CASSPGIGSGNTIYF
length: 15
size: NA
V: TRBV5-6
J: TRBJ1-3
D: NA

DNA: TGTGCCAGCAGATTAGCGGGGGGCCCGTACCAAGAGACCCAGTACTTC
CDR3: CASRLAGGPYQETQYF
length: 16
size: NA
V: TRBV5-5
J: TRBJ2-5
D: TRBD2

DNA: TGTGCCAGCAGTGAAGAACTAGGTTCCTACGAGCAGTACTTC
CDR3: CASSEELGSYEQYF
length: 14
size: NA
V: TRBV2
J: TRBJ2-7
D: NA

DNA: TGTGCCAGTCGGTTTACTAGCAATCAGCCCCAGCATTTT
CDR3: CASRFTSNQPQHF
length: 13
size: NA
V: TRBV28
J: TRBJ1-5
D: NA

DNA: TGTGCCAGCAGTTTACCCGGACCCGGCGGCGCTGAAGCTTTCTTT
CDR3: CASSLPGPGGAEAFF
length: 15
size: NA
V: TRBV28
J: TRBJ1-1
D: NA